The rows below give T cell receptor beta chains drawn from one sample of a study of cytomegalovirus exposure and HLA in healthy donors. Clones were sequenced by immunoSEQ multiplex PCR, and TCRdb holds only the in-frame ones, with some missing. The sample lists roughly 190,000 clones; 87% were seen once. The sample was PBMCs. These receptors were taken from a man aged 25 to 45 in good health and CMV-seronegative. Each CDR3 is given with its conserved first and last residue.

cdr3_length | j_call | v_call | cdr3_aa
13 | TRBJ1-5 | TRBV10-3 | CAISGGTFQPQHF
17 | TRBJ2-6 | TRBV11-2 | CASSSRTGMIGANVLTF
17 | TRBJ1-1 | TRBV7-9 | CASSSRGMGAGDTEAFF
17 | TRBJ1-1 | TRBV28 | CASRGGQGAYMNTEAFF
15 | TRBJ1-4 | TRBV19 | CASSVRGRANEKLFF
16 | TRBJ2-1 | TRBV7-9 | CASSLTSGGTYNEQFF
13 | TRBJ2-7 | TRBV7-6 | CASSSDRGREQYF
15 | TRBJ2-3 | TRBV5-1 | CASSLGLVSTDTQYF
14 | TRBJ1-2 | TRBV6-1 | CASSAGLFGGGYTF
16 | TRBJ2-3 | TRBV4-1 | CASSQDVQGVSDTQYF
14 | TRBJ2-2 | TRBV28 | CASSYHRGLRELFF
15 | TRBJ1-5 | TRBV28 | CASSFRNRGHQPQHF
14 | TRBJ1-1 | TRBV11-3 | CASGGGGANTEAFF
15 | TRBJ2-2 | TRBV15 | CATSRGVAGTGELFF
13 | TRBJ1-3 | TRBV29-1 | CSVERTAGNTIYF
13 | TRBJ1-1 | TRBV6-4 | CASSIRENTEAFF
19 | TRBJ2-1 | TRBV11-2 | CASSLDGLAAPSSYNEQFF
16 | TRBJ2-6 | TRBV5-1 | CASSLPGVAGANVLTF
17 | TRBJ2-7 | TRBV5-4 | CASSLKVSYGFGYEQYF
15 | TRBJ2-5 | TRBV5-3 | CARSLEREAQETQYF
14 | TRBJ1-1 | TRBV19 | CASSIFGQNTEAFF
13 | TRBJ1-5 | TRBV2 | CASSTGLGQPQHF
17 | TRBJ1-5 | TRBV5-8 | CASSSHERGRGNQPQHF
11 | TRBJ1-1 | TRBV20-1 | CSALSGTEAFF
14 | TRBJ2-7 | TRBV10-3 | CAIRVGLADYEQYF
15 | TRBJ1-5 | TRBV13 | CASSHGGGLNQPQHF
13 | TRBJ1-1 | TRBV6-4 | CASKGAAGTEAFF
14 | TRBJ1-1 | TRBV30 | CAWAKQGVKTEAFF
16 | TRBJ2-1 | TRBV6-5 | CASSSVQSHLYNEQFF
16 | TRBJ2-1 | TRBV2 | CASSAGLAGGPGEQFF
18 | TRBJ2-5 | TRBV7-7 | CASTQRASGGYLQETQYF
14 | TRBJ1-2 | TRBV6-1 | CASRMRTGDYGYTF
16 | TRBJ2-3 | TRBV25-1 | CASSTAPGTDTDTQYF
13 | TRBJ1-2 | TRBV18 | CASSQTGADGYTF
16 | TRBJ2-5 | TRBV5-1 | CASGATKTGAQETQYF